This T cell receptor (beta chain) comes out of a study of spatial heterogeneity in lung cancer. Study in general: Donation came from some 73 patients with untreated early-stage non-small cell lung cancer. Available follow-up PBMC samples, collected a median of about 2 years post-resection, were sequenced.

Noted time point: blood at routine non-recurrence follow-up after resection. No cell sorting; template was whole RNA from tumor, lung tissue or PBMC. A unique molecular identifier was carried by every single TCR cDNA molecule. TCRdb itself ran the 5' RACE reads through MiXCR, one entry per CDR3 protein. The table lists some 20,000 distinct CDR3 sequences, 9.2% of them singletons, with 20% to 25% in the top ten. The CDR3 is 14 residues long. V shed 5 bases and J shed 2 bases, with 11 bases lying between them. Germline CDR1 reads MNHEY; CDR2 reads SVGAGI. The chain recombines TRBV6-5 with TRBJ2-3, with unresolved D. This TCR was recovered from a male donor with early-stage non-small cell lung cancer. The source material was PBMCs, sampled at follow-up. CDR3 loop: CASSNRYHTDTQYF. The CDR3 nucleotides read TGTGCCAGCAGTAACCGGTACCACACAGATACGCAGTATTTT.